These T cell receptor beta chains were read from a single sample in a study of long-term antiretroviral therapy in people with HIV. Profiling relied on immunoSEQ multiplex PCR, and the TCRdb table lists in-frame clones only, not all of them. This sample has around 25,000 clones, with around 87% found just once. The sample in question was unsorted PBMCs, obtained 1.9 years after starting antiretroviral therapy. Receptor source: a woman aged 25 to 39 with HIV. Each CDR3 is given with its conserved first and last residue. The D gene is left open where the match is weak. The size field is filled for only some rows; it gives once, few, many or a size class.

j_gene | d_gene | v_gene | abundance | CDR3nt | CDR3aa
TRBJ1-5 | NA | TRBV12-5 | NA | TGTGCTAGTGGTTTGGTACGCCTGGGGGTTAGCAATCAGCCCCAGCATTTT | CASGLVRLGVSNQPQHF
TRBJ1-5 | NA | TRBV6-5 | few | TGTGCCAGCAGTTACTCGCGGCTGAACAATCAGCCCCAGCATTTT | CASSYSRLNNQPQHF
TRBJ2-5 | NA | TRBV6-1 | NA | TGTGCCAGCAGTGCGGGACGGAAAGAGACCCAGTACTTC | CASSAGRKETQYF
TRBJ2-2 | NA | TRBV7-3 | NA | TGTGCCAGCAGCTTAGGCTGGGGGCGGGGAGAAACCGGGGAGCTGTTTTTT | CASSLGWGRGETGELFF
TRBJ1-2 | NA | TRBV7-2 | NA | TGTGCCAGCAGCTTAAACGCAGAAGGCTACACCTTC | CASSLNAEGYTF
TRBJ2-2 | TRBD2 | TRBV7-3 | NA | TGTGCCAGCAGCTTAATTGAGATCGCTAGCGGGGTTAACACCGGGGAGCTGTTTTTT | CASSLIEIASGVNTGELFF
TRBJ1-2 | TRBD1 | TRBV5-4 | NA | TGTGCCAGCAGCTTGGTTGGGACAGATGGCTACACCTTC | CASSLVGTDGYTF
TRBJ2-3 | TRBD2 | TRBV5-8 | NA | TGTGCCAGCAGCTTGGGGTCCAGCGGGGGCCTCAGCACAGATACGCAGTATTTT | CASSLGSSGGLSTDTQYF
TRBJ2-1 | NA | TRBV2 | NA | TGTGCCAGCAGTGAGATGGTAGGACTCTACAATGAGCAGTTCTTC | CASSEMVGLYNEQFF
TRBJ2-3 | NA | TRBV18 | NA | TGTGCCAGCTCACCCAACACCCCAGGGGTTTCTAGCACAGATACGCAGTATTTT | CASSPNTPGVSSTDTQYF
TRBJ1-4 | NA | TRBV5-6 | NA | TGTGCCAGCAGCCTCTCCGGCTCCGAAAAACTGTTTTTT | CASSLSGSEKLFF
TRBJ2-5 | TRBD2 | TRBV10-3 | NA | TGTGCCATCAGCGGAACTAGCGGGGGAGAGACCCAGTACTTC | CAISGTSGGETQYF
TRBJ2-7 | NA | TRBV6-5 | NA | TGTGCCAGCAGTGGAACGGGGCTAGTCAACTACGAGCAGTACTTC | CASSGTGLVNYEQYF
TRBJ1-6 | NA | TRBV6-5 | NA | TGTGCCAGCAGTTACTCTGGAAATTATAATTCACCCCTCCACTTT | CASSYSGNYNSPLHF
TRBJ1-2 | NA | TRBV5-5 | few | TGTGCCAGCAGCTTCGGTCAGAGGGCAGGTGGCTACACCTTC | CASSFGQRAGGYTF
TRBJ2-3 | TRBD2 | TRBV7-8 | NA | TGTGCCAGCAACCTAGCGGGGGAGGCGGGAGATACGCAGTATTTT | CASNLAGEAGDTQYF
TRBJ2-1 | TRBD1 | TRBV11-2 | NA | TGTGCCAGCAGCTTAGGGACAGGGTGGTACAATGAGCAGTTCTTC | CASSLGTGWYNEQFF
TRBJ1-1 | TRBD1 | TRBV20-1 | NA | TGCAGTTACAGGGGAGGGCCTGAAGCTTTCTTT | CSYRGGPEAFF
TRBJ2-3 | NA | TRBV11-2 | NA | TGTGCCAGCAGCTCACTAGTAGGGTGGGCAGATACGCAGTATTTT | CASSSLVGWADTQYF
TRBJ2-2 | NA | TRBV5-6 | NA | TGTGCCAGCAGCCAGGACATTGGCGGCACCGGGGAGCTGTTTTTT | CASSQDIGGTGELFF
TRBJ1-2 | NA | TRBV2 | medium-sized | TGTGCCAGCAGGGGAAGTGAGTCCTATGGCTACACCTTC | CASRGSESYGYTF
TRBJ1-2 | NA | TRBV25-1 | NA | TGTGCCAGCAGTGAATGGATTATAGGGGGAAGGGGGGGCTACACCTTC | CASSEWIIGGRGGYTF
TRBJ2-3 | NA | TRBV12-5 | once | TGTGCTAGTGGTTTGTCAGTCAGGGTGGAAGGGGCAGATACGCAGTATTTT | CASGLSVRVEGADTQYF
TRBJ1-4 | NA | TRBV19 | NA | TGTGCCAGTAACATGGGGCCTAAAGGAAAACTGTTTTTT | CASNMGPKGKLFF
TRBJ2-7 | NA | TRBV14 | few | TGTGCCAGCAGCGTGCAAGACGCCTACGAGCAGTACTTC | CASSVQDAYEQYF
TRBJ2-7 | TRBD1 | TRBV28 | NA | TGTGCCATCGAGACCGGGACAGGGAATGCCTACGAGCAGTACTTC | CAIETGTGNAYEQYF
TRBJ2-2 | NA | TRBV5-4 | NA | TGTGCCAGCAGTCTCGACGACTCCGTCACCGGGGAGCTGTTTTTT | CASSLDDSVTGELFF
TRBJ1-4 | TRBD1 | TRBV19 | NA | TGTGCCAGTAGTATAGATCATGGGACAGGGTGGGCGACTAATGAAAAACTGTTTTTT | CASSIDHGTGWATNEKLFF
TRBJ1-1 | NA | TRBV19 | few | TGTGCCAGTAGTATTCCTGGACAGTTCATGAACACTGAAGCTTTCTTT | CASSIPGQFMNTEAFF
TRBJ1-2 | NA | TRBV4-2 | NA | TGTGCCAGCAGCCAAGAGGGCAACCCATTCTATGGCTACACCTTC | CASSQEGNPFYGYTF
TRBJ2-1 | TRBD1 | TRBV11-3 | NA | TGTGCCAGCAGCCCTAGACAGGGGGACAACAATGAGCAGTTCTTC | CASSPRQGDNNEQFF
TRBJ1-2 | NA | TRBV30 | NA | TGTGCCTGGAGTCCCTCGGCCTACTATAACTATGGCTACACCTTC | CAWSPSAYYNYGYTF
TRBJ1-2 | TRBD1 | TRBV18 | NA | TGTGCCAGCTCATCCTGGGACAGGGTTTTGGTTGGCTACACCTTC | CASSSWDRVLVGYTF
TRBJ1-5 | NA | TRBV5-6 | few | TGTGCCAGCAGCCACAGTCAGGGGTCCGATCCTAATCAGCCCCAGCATTTT | CASSHSQGSDPNQPQHF